This T cell receptor (beta chain) was obtained from a study of T-cell reconstitution after alpha-beta-depleted transplantation in children. The study's findings and limits: Diversity and T-cell counts at one year after transplant derived mostly from new T cells.

This clonotype was counted ten times or more. Its antigen is not identified. For TCRbeta, the library was prepared with unique molecular identifiers. In TCRdb, the PCR reads were re-called with MiXCR into one record per CDR3 protein. The table records 200,000 to 250,000 distinct CDR3 sequences, 5.5% to 7% of them present only once. Germline-derived CDR1 and CDR2 are SGHRS and YFSETQ. The V end was cut by 4 bases, the J end by 0 bases, with 14 bases between. This CDR3 contains 15 residues. The receptor comes from a boy aged 2-15 years with acute lymphoblastic leukemia, due to receive a stem cell transplant. The sequences come from PBMCs, collected before TCRalphabeta/CD19-depleted stem cell transplant. The V call is TRBV5-1, the J call TRBJ2-7; D gene ambiguous. The CDR3 bases are TGCGCCAGCAGCGTCGGGTTTTCCGCCTCCTACGAGCAGTACTTC. Protein product: CASSVGFSASYEQYF.